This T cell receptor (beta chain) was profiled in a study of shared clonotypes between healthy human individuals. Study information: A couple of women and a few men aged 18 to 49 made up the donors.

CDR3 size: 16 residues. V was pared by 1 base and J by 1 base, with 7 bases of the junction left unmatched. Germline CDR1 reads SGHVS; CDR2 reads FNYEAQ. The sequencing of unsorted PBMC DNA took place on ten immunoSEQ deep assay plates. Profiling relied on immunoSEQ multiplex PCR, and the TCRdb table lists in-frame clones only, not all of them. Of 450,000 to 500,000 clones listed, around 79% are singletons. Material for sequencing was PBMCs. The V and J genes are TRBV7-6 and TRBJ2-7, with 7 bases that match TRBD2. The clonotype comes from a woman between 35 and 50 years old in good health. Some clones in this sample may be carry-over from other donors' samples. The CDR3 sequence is CASSLGSAGSSYEQYF. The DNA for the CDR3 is TGTGCCAGCAGCTTAGGGTCAGCGGGAAGTTCCTACGAGCAGTACTTC.